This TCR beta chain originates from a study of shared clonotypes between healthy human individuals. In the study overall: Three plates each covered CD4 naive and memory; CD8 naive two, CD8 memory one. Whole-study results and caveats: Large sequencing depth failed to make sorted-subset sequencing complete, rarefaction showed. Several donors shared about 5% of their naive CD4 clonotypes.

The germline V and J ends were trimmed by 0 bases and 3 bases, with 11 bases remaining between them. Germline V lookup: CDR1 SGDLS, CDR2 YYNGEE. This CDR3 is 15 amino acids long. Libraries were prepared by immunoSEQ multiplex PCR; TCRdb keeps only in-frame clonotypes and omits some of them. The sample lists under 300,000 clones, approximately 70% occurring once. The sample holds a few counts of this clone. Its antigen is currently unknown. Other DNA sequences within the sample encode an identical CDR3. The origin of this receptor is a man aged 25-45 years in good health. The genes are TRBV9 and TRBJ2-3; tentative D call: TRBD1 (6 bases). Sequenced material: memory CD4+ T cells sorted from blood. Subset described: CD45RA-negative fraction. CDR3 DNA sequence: TGTGCCAGCAGCGTAGTTGGGGGCCGGACAGATACGCAGTATTTT. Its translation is CASSVVGGRTDTQYF.